This T cell receptor (beta chain) was identified during a study of response to subunit inactivated influenza vaccine. Concerning this clonotype: Its antigen remains unidentified.

Germline-derived CDR1 and CDR2 are SGHRS and YFSETQ. The CDR3 is made up of 15 amino acids. Trimming removed 1 base from V and 5 bases from J; junction bases left unmatched: 4. Study results and caveats: Every seasonal influenza vaccination brings in few new T cells, the authors suggested.

TCRdb fed the RT-PCR reads into MiXCR, producing one record per CDR3 protein. The sample includes about 540,000 distinct CDR3 sequences, roughly 25% of them seen just once. These data were also filed under a second study, of T cells expressing NK-cell markers. That report notes: 5'RACE template switching built TCR beta cDNA with unique molecular identifiers. Sorted CD3+CD56+NKG2C+, CD3+CD56+NKG2C- and CD3+CD56-NKG2C+ T cells provided the TCR beta repertoires. In the group of eight sequenced donors, seven were HCMV-seropositive and one was seronegative. Also leading the CD3+CD56-NKG2C+ fraction in a handful of donors were these clonotypes.

This TCR derives from a man aged 45-65 years who received an inactivated influenza vaccine. The input for sequencing was CD4+ T cells sorted from PBMCs, taken 12 days after vaccination. This sequence joins TRBV5-1 and TRBJ2-1, with 9 bases aligning to TRBD2. CDR3 in amino acids: CASSLSLAGHNEQFF. CDR3 nucleotide sequence: TGCGCCAGCAGCTTGTCGCTAGCGGGACACAATGAGCAGTTCTTC.